The next 18 T cell receptor beta chains were all read from a single sample in a study of CD8 T cells in ankylosing spondylitis. TCRdb recomputed calls from the 5' RACE reads with MiXCR, one row per CDR3 protein. The sample carries 250,000 to 300,000 distinct CDR3 sequences, under 20% recorded once. The sequencing input was blood, either unsorted or a sorted T cell fraction (not recorded which). The receptor source for this set is a male donor with ankylosing spondylitis or in good health (not recorded which).

This rearrangement joins TRBV20-1 to TRBJ2-1, with 8 bases aligning to TRBD1. Germline CDR1 reads DFQATT; CDR2 reads SNEGSKA (reference sequence). This CDR3 has 14 residues. Trimming at V came to 1 base and at J to 6 bases, leaving 5 bases not matched to a gene. The CDR3 here is CSARARTGSNEQFF. CDR3 DNA sequence: TGCAGTGCTAGAGCGCGGACAGGGAGCAATGAGCAGTTCTTC.

This clonotype was observed a few times. The chain is built from TRBV12-3 or TRBV12-4 and TRBJ2-7; maybe TRBD2 (5 bases). The CDR3 has 14 amino acids. Trimming removed 4 bases at V and 7 bases at J, with 17 bases between. The CDR3 nucleotides read TGTGCCAGCAGTTGGACTTCCGCCGGTCGAGAGCAGTACTTC. It yields the protein CASSWTSAGREQYF.

This clonotype was observed at least ten times. V gene TRBV7-2 combines with J gene TRBJ2-3; 7 nucleotides agree with TRBD2. Trimming took 1 base from V and 5 from J; bases not matched to a gene: 6. Germline-derived CDR1 and CDR2 are SGHTA and FQGNSA. The CDR3 loop spans 15 amino acids. The CDR3 DNA reads TGTGCCAGCAGCTTAGTGGCGGGAGTGGTAGATACGCAGTATTTT. Amino acid sequence: CASSLVAGVVDTQYF.

This clonotype was detected a few times. V gene TRBV6-1 combines with J gene TRBJ2-1, with 11 bases aligning to TRBD2. Germline V gene lookup returns CDR1 MNHNS and CDR2 SASEGT. Losses at the gene ends were 7 bases for V and 4 bases for J; bases not matched to a gene: 3. The CDR3 has 14 residues. CDR3 sequence reads: CASMGLAEYNEQFF. The CDR3 bases are TGTGCCAGCATGGGACTAGCGGAGTACAATGAGCAGTTCTTC.

The chain has TRBV27 and TRBJ2-7, with 7 positions matching TRBD2. Germline-derived CDR1 and CDR2 are MNHEY and SMNVEV (reference sequence). Trimming at V came to 5 bases and at J to 2 bases, leaving 9 bases not matched to a gene. CDR3 length: 15 amino acids. The CDR3 spells CASSIGTAGAYEQYF. The CDR3 nucleotides are TGTGCCAGCAGTATCGGGACGGCGGGAGCCTACGAGCAGTACTTC.

The rearrangement uses TRBV12-3 or TRBV12-4 and TRBJ2-7, with 11 positions matching TRBD2. The CDR3 is 15 residues long. The trim removed 1 base at V and 2 bases at J, leaving 1 base unmatched. The CDR3 sequence is CASSLGLAGTYEQYF. The CDR3 DNA reads TGTGCCAGCAGTTTAGGACTAGCGGGAACCTACGAGCAGTACTTC.

This clonotype was observed a few times. V and J are TRBV7-2 and TRBJ1-1, with D possibly TRBD1 on 6 matching bases. The CDR3 covers 16 residues. The V gene lost 3 bases and the J gene lost 4 bases, with 18 bases spanning the gap. The V gene's germline CDR1 is SGHTA and CDR2 FQGNSA. CDR3 region: CASSFPRGGGSTEAFF. The CDR3 DNA reads as TGTGCCAGCAGCTTCCCGAGGGGGGGCGGGAGCACTGAAGCTTTCTTT.

CDR3 loop: CCARVREGRGAQETQYF. Here the CDR3 DNA reads TGCTGCGCTAGAGTTCGGGAGGGCCGAGGGGCCCAAGAGACCCAGTACTTC. The J gene is TRBJ2-5, the V gene TRBV20-1; the match to TRBD2 covers 8 bases. There are 17 residues in the CDR3. CDR1 DFQATT and CDR2 SNEGSKA come from the germline V gene (reference sequence).

Only a few counts were recorded for this clonotype. The chain is built from TRBV29-1 and TRBJ2-2; TRBD2 agrees at 8 bases. Unmatched junction bases numbered 13, after V lost 3 bases and J lost 4 bases. CDR3 length: 17 residues. Germline CDR1 SQVTM, CDR2 ANQGSEA. CDR3 bases: TGCAGCGTTGATCGGCTAGGGCTAGCGGGTTCCACCGGGGAGCTGTTTTTT. It encodes CSVDRLGLAGSTGELFF.

This clonotype was counted a few times. The rearrangement links TRBV7-2 to TRBJ2-1; 12 bases map to TRBD1. The germline gives CDR1 SGHTA, CDR2 FQGNSA. The length of the CDR3 is 15 residues. After removal of 2 bases from V and 6 bases from J, the junction contained 2 bases not matched to a gene. The CDR3 DNA reads TGTGCCAGCAGCTTAAGGGACAGGGGGCTCAATGAGCAGTTCTTC. Residues: CASSLRDRGLNEQFF.

This clonotype has only a few counts. This chain links TRBV12-3 or TRBV12-4 with TRBJ2-7, with 9 bases aligning to TRBD1. The junction had 5 bases not matched to a gene; V was cut back by 5 bases and J by 3 bases. The CDR3 length is 14 residues. The CDR3 DNA reads TGTGCCAGCAGTCCTTTGACAGGGGGCTACGAGCAGTACTTC. It codes for CASSPLTGGYEQYF.

The rearrangement uses TRBV4-1 and TRBJ2-3, with 12 bases identical to TRBD2. The germline gives CDR1 MGHRA, CDR2 YSYEKL. The CDR3 extends over 17 amino acids. The trim removed 0 bases at V and 7 bases at J, leaving 8 bases unmatched. For the CDR3, the DNA is TGCGCCAGCAGCCAAGACCTGACTAGCGGGAGTGGGTATACGCAGTATTTT. Translating it yields CASSQDLTSGSGYTQYF.

The chain employs TRBV5-6 and TRBJ2-7; weak D call: TRBD1 (6 bases). V was trimmed by 0 bases and J by 7 bases, leaving 20 bases between them. Germline V gene data show CDR1 as SGHDT and CDR2 as YYEEEE. The CDR3 spans 16 residues. CDR3 nucleotide sequence: TGTGCCAGCAGCTTGGATTATACAGGGCCCCCTCGGGAGCAGTACTTC. Its protein is CASSLDYTGPPREQYF. Supplemented by reference TRBV5-6 and TRBJ2-7, the full variable domain reads DAGVTQSPTHLIKTRGQQVTLRCSPKSGHDTVSWYQQALGQGPQFIFQYYEEEERQRGNFPDRFSGHQFPNYSSELNVNALLLGDSALYLCASSLDYTGPPREQYFGPGTRLTVT.

This chain links TRBV29-1 with TRBJ2-1; D is undetermined. The CDR3 is 12 amino acids. V lost 4 bases to trimming and J lost 8 bases, with 12 bases between them. Germline CDR1 reads SQVTM; CDR2 reads ANQGSEA. CDR3 sequence (DNA): TGCAGCGTTGGTAACAGCGAACATGAGCAGTTCTTC. This translates into CSVGNSEHEQFF.

This clonotype was seen a handful of times. The chain couples TRBV6-5 to TRBJ2-1, with D possibly being TRBD1 (6 bases). The germline CDR1 and CDR2 sequences are MNHEY and SVGAGI. This CDR3 spans 14 amino acids. Trimming pared 2 bases from V and 9 bases from J, leaving 14 bases between. CDR3 bases: TGTGCCAGCAGTTACCCAGGGGTAGGGGGTGAGCAGTTCTTC. It yields the protein CASSYPGVGGEQFF.

This clonotype appeared many times. The genes are TRBV29-1 and TRBJ2-7; 11 positions match TRBD2. Germline lookup yields CDR1 SQVTM and CDR2 ANQGSEA. J was trimmed by 1 base and V by 6 bases; bases with no gene match: 5. CDR3 size: 14 residues. CDR3 DNA: TGCAGCGTCGTACTAGCGGGAGCGTCCTACGAGCAGTACTTC. Protein: CSVVLAGASYEQYF.

Only a few counts were recorded for this clonotype. CDR3 sequence (DNA): TGTGCCAGCACTTCAATCCCTAGGGAAGATTACACTGAAGCTTTCTTT. It is translated as CASTSIPREDYTEAFF. The chain couples TRBV12-3 or TRBV12-4 to TRBJ1-1; unclear D gene. The CDR3 extends over 16 amino acids. The V end lost 7 bases, the J end lost 3 bases, and 21 bases lay between the germline ends.

This clonotype was detected only a few times. This chain links TRBV5-1 with TRBJ2-7; tentatively, D is TRBD2 (6 bases). Trimming pared 0 bases from V and 0 bases from J, leaving 19 bases between. The CDR3 totals 18 residues. The V gene's germline CDR1 is SGHRS and CDR2 YFSETQ. Here the CDR3 reads CASSLGVWNLEGSYEQYF. The CDR3, as DNA: TGCGCCAGCAGCTTGGGGGTTTGGAATTTGGAGGGCTCCTACGAGCAGTACTTC.